This T cell receptor (beta chain) was sequenced during a study of T cells in Graves' hyperthyroidism and ophthalmopathy. Study results and limitations: The model foresaw ophthalmopathy a median roughly 6.5 months prior to onset.

This clonotype was picked up many times. The antigen remains undetermined. There were TCR beta CDR3 regions amplified from RNA transcripts. TCR CDR3 underwent first-round RT-PCR with the HTBI primer set. TCRdb recomputed calls from the multiplex PCR reads with MiXCR, one row per CDR3 protein. The data show around 270,000 distinct CDR3 sequences, approximately 18% seen once. Germline assignment: CDR1 SNHLY and CDR2 FYNNEI. V lost 3 bases to trimming and J lost 3 bases, with 7 bases between them. The CDR3 is made up of 13 amino acids. Disease lasting under 3 months, a NOSPECS grade of at least 4, and a Clinical Activity Score of at least 3 were features of the ophthalmopathy patients.

The sequence derives from a man in his fifties or sixties with Graves' ophthalmopathy. The sequenced sample consisted of blood. The V call is TRBV2, the J call TRBJ2-3; D gene uncertain. The CDR3 loop is CASSDDGTDTQYF. For the CDR3, the DNA is TGTGCCAGCAGTGACGACGGGACAGATACGCAGTATTTT.